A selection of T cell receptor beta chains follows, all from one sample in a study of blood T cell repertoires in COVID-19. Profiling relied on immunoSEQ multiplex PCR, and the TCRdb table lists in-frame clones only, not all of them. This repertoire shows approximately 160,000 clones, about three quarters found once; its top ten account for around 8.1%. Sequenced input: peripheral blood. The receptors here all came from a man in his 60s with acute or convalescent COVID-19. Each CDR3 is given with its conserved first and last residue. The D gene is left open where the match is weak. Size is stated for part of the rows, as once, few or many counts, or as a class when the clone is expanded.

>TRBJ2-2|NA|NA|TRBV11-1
TGTGCCAGCAGCTCAGGACAGAGAGCGAACACCGGGGAGCTGTTTTTT
CASSSGQRANTGELFF
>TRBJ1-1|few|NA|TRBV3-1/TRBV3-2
TGTGCCAGCAGCCAAGTAAGGAGCAGGGAAAAGTGGAACACTGAAGCTTTCTTT
CASSQVRSREKWNTEAFF
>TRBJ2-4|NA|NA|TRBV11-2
TGTGCCAGCAGCCCATCTACGGGTTTTGGCAAAAACATTCAGTACTTC
CASSPSTGFGKNIQYF
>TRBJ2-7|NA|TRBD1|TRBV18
TGTGCCAGCTCACCGAGACAGGGAATAGACGAGCAGTACTTC
CASSPRQGIDEQYF
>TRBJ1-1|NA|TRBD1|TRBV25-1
TGTGCCAGCAGGGAACAGGGGGCAGAAGCTGAAGCTTTCTTT
CASREQGAEAEAFF
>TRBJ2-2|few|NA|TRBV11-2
TGTGCCAGCAGTCGGAGACCCAACACCGGGGAGCTGTTTTTT
CASSRRPNTGELFF
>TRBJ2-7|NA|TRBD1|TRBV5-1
TGCGCCAGCAGCTTCGGGACAGCGCCCACTATGATCTACGAGCAGTACTTC
CASSFGTAPTMIYEQYF
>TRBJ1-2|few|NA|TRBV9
TGTGCCAGCAGCGCACAGGAAATCAACTATGGCTACACCTTC
CASSAQEINYGYTF
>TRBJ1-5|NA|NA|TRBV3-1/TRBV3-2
TGTGCCAGCAGCCAAGGTCCGGGGGGTAATCAGCCCCAGCATTTT
CASSQGPGGNQPQHF
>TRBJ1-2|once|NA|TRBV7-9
TGTGCCAGCAGCTCCGGGACTGTCTATGGCTACACCTTC
CASSSGTVYGYTF
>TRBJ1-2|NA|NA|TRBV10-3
TGTGCCATCAGTGACAGGTTCTATGGCTACACCTTC
CAISDRFYGYTF
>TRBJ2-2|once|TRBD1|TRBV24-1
TGTGCCACCAGTGATTCGGGACAGGGGGCCGGGGAGCTGTTTTTT
CATSDSGQGAGELFF
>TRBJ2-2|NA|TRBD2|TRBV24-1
TGTGCCACCAGGGGACTAGCGGGGACCGGGGAGCTGTTTTTT
CATRGLAGTGELFF
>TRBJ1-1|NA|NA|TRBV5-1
TGCGCCAGCAGCTTACAGGGCAACACTGAAGCTTTCTTT
CASSLQGNTEAFF
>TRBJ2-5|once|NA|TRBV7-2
TGTGCCAGCAGCTTAAGTGGGGGCTGGGTGGAGACCCAGTACTTC
CASSLSGGWVETQYF
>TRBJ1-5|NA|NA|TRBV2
TGTGCCAGCAGTCAGGAAGACAATCAGCCCCAGCATTTT
CASSQEDNQPQHF
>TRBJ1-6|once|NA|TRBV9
TGTGCCAGCAGCCCCCAAGGAGGGCGAAGCTCCTATAATTCACCCCTCCACTTT
CASSPQGGRSSYNSPLHF
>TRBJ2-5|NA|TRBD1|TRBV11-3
TGTGCCAGCAGCTCCGGGACAGGGAGGGGAGAGACCCAGTACTTC
CASSSGTGRGETQYF